This T cell receptor (beta chain) is drawn from a study of regulatory T cells in long-lasting Graves disease. The table lists this clonotype with a few counts. CDR1 and CDR2 from the germline V gene are LNHDA and SQIVND (reference sequence). Trimming took off 2 bases at V and 7 bases at J, with 3 bases between the two ends. The CDR3 is 11 residues long. Arm-PCR of CDR3 regions with iRepertoire HTBI primers generated TCR beta libraries. TCRdb reanalysed the multiplex PCR reads using MiXCR and keeps one entry per CDR3 protein. This sample has about 620,000 distinct CDR3 sequences, with 16% found just once. Described time point: newly diagnosed GD, antithyroid drugs for less than 3 months. Isolated PBMC RNA provided the starting material for the TCR library. The sample was also reused in another study, on T cells in Graves' hyperthyroidism and ophthalmopathy.

The chain combines TRBV19 with TRBJ2-1; D call uncertain. This sequence originates from a woman younger than 45 with Graves disease. Sample: peripheral blood mononuclear cells (PBMCs), taken at new diagnosis, from a patient treated with antithyroid drugs. The CDR3 DNA follows: TGTGCCAGTAGTATATGGAATGAGCAGTTCTTC. Its translation: CASSIWNEQFF.